These 6 T cell receptor beta chains were all obtained from the same sample, sequenced in a study of T-cell reconstitution after alpha-beta-depleted transplantation in children. The authors prepared the TCRbeta library with unique molecular identifiers. TCRdb called the PCR reads again in MiXCR, with one record for every CDR3 protein. The data contain around 380,000 distinct CDR3 sequences, under 13% of them singletons. The sequenced sample was PBMCs from the stem cell graft donor, obtained from the stem cell graft. These receptors were taken from a human donor who donated a stem cell graft to a child with acute myeloid leukemia.

With regard to this clonotype: This may come from a read error, since a much larger clone is one base off. V is TRBV14 and J is TRBJ2-1; 7 bases fit TRBD2. This CDR3 spans 13 amino acids. The V and J ends lost 7 bases and 6 bases, in that order; junction bases with no gene match: 6. CDR1 and CDR2 (germline): SGHDN, FVKESK. The CDR3 reads CASKEGLVNEQFF. For the CDR3, the DNA is TGTGCCAGCAAAGAAGGACTAGTCAATGAGCAGTTCTTC.

The sample holds a few counts of this clonotype. The chain recombines TRBV5-1 with TRBJ2-7; D may match TRBD1 or TRBD2 (6 bases each). The CDR3 spans 13 residues. The V gene's germline CDR1 is SGHRS and CDR2 YFSETQ. Trimming removed 4 bases at V and 4 bases at J, with 12 bases between. This CDR3 is CASSVGGPYEQYF. CDR3 nucleotide sequence: TGCGCCAGCAGCGTAGGGGGGCCGTACGAGCAGTACTTC.

In this sample, this clonotype turned up a few times. This chain connects TRBV25-1 to TRBJ2-6, with TRBD2 as a possible D gene (5 bases). Germline CDR1 MGHDK, CDR2 SYGVNS. The CDR3 has 17 residues. Trimming shortened V by 3 bases and J by 0 bases, and 12 bases separated the two germline ends. The CDR3 sequence: CASSDGLWDSGANVLTF. DNA of the CDR3: TGTGCCAGCAGTGATGGACTGTGGGACTCTGGGGCCAACGTCCTGACTTTC.

In this sample, this clonotype turned up many times. The chain is built from TRBV11-2 and TRBJ2-1, with D uncertain. Trimming shortened V by 0 bases and J by 1 base, and 10 bases separated the two germline ends. The CDR3 has 16 residues. Germline loops: CDR1 SGHAT, CDR2 FQNNGV. The CDR3, as DNA: TGTGCCAGCAGCTTAGATTTGGGGTTATCCTACAATGAGCAGTTCTTC. It translates to CASSLDLGLSYNEQFF. The full variable domain, with the rest looked up from reference TRBV11-2 and TRBJ2-1, is EAGVAQSPRYKIIEKRQSVAFWCNPISGHATLYWYQQILGQGPKLLIQFQNNGVVDDSQLPKDRFSAERLKGVDSTLKIQPAKLEDSAVYLCASSLDLGLSYNEQFFGPGTRLTVL.

This clonotype was detected many times. The chain couples TRBV5-6 to TRBJ1-2, with a possible D match to TRBD1 (5 bases). This CDR3 region has 12 residues. The germline CDR1 and CDR2 sequences are SGHDT and YYEEEE. V was trimmed by 0 bases and J by 7 bases, leaving 7 bases between them. The CDR3 region has the DNA TGTGCCAGCAGCTTGGAAGACAGTGGCTACACCTTC. It specifies CASSLEDSGYTF.

This clonotype has at least ten counts. In DNA, the CDR3 is TGTGCCAGCAGCTTGGGCCCTAGCCACTCCTACGAGCAGTACGTC. Protein product: CASSLGPSHSYEQYV. The gene calls are TRBV5-4 and TRBJ2-7; maybe TRBD2 (5 bases). V was clipped by 0 bases and J by 0 bases, with 10 bases between them. Germline V lookup: CDR1 SGHNT, CDR2 YYREEE (reference sequence). The CDR3 extends over 15 amino acids.